Each of the 31 T cell receptor beta chains below was sequenced from the same sample in a study of blood T cell repertoires in COVID-19. Repertoires were generated with immunoSEQ multiplex PCR, while TCRdb's copy carries only in-frame clones and drops some. The sample has some 180,000 clones; 75% to 95% are singletons. Sequencing used peripheral blood. The source is a man between 50 and 59 years old with acute or convalescent COVID-19.

DNA of the CDR3: TGTGCCGTTAGGGCGGGGACCTCCTACAATGAGCAGTTCTTC. It yields the protein CAVRAGTSYNEQFF. The chain combines TRBV27 with TRBJ2-1; D perhaps matches TRBD2 (6 bases). The CDR3 runs to 14 residues. V lost 11 bases, J lost 0 bases, and 14 bases lay in between. Germline CDR1 MNHEY, CDR2 SMNVEV (reference sequence).

V usage is TRBV27 and J usage is TRBJ2-1; 8 nucleotides align to TRBD2. CDR1 is MNHEY and CDR2 is SMNVEV in the germline V gene (reference sequence). This CDR3 region has 15 residues. Unmatched junction bases numbered 4, after V lost 4 bases and J lost 2 bases. The CDR3, as DNA: TGTGCCAGCAGTTATAGCGGGAACACCTACAATGAGCAGTTCTTC. Encoded protein: CASSYSGNTYNEQFF.

J is TRBJ1-5 and V is TRBV12-3 or TRBV12-4; tentative D call: TRBD1 (5 bases). This CDR3 is 12 amino acids long. V was shortened by 6 bases and J by 7 bases, with 10 bases between the two germline ends. The CDR3 sequence is CASSSGEQPQHF. DNA of the CDR3: TGTGCCAGCAGCTCGGGGGAACAGCCCCAGCATTTT.

V and J are TRBV27 and TRBJ1-2; 7 positions match TRBD1. Losses at the gene ends were 2 bases for V and 7 bases for J; bases not matched to a gene: 7. The CDR3 runs 14 residues. The germline V gene encodes CDR1 MNHEY and CDR2 SMNVEV (reference sequence). The CDR3 DNA sequence: TGTGCCAGCAGTTTACTACAGGGGAACGGTGGCTACACCTTC. Translated, it gives CASSLLQGNGGYTF.

The genes are TRBV5-4 and TRBJ2-7; 7 positions agree with TRBD2. After removal of 4 bases from V and 2 bases from J, the junction contained 3 bases not matched to a gene. Germline loops: CDR1 SGHNT, CDR2 YYREEE (reference sequence). This CDR3 has 13 residues. CDR3 bases: TGTGCCAGCAGCCGCGGGGGTACCTACGAGCAGTACGTC. Protein product: CASSRGGTYEQYV.

The V and J genes are TRBV2 and TRBJ2-1; 9 bases agree with TRBD1. Germline trimming cut 6 bases from V and 5 bases from J; bases unmatched to any gene: 5. CDR3 length: 14 residues. Germline assignment: CDR1 SNHLY and CDR2 FYNNEI. CDR3 in DNA: TGTGCCAGCAGGACGGGACAGGGTAACAATGAGCAGTTCTTC. Its translation: CASRTGQGNNEQFF. The full variable domain, its missing parts supplied by reference TRBV2 and TRBJ2-1, is EPEVTQTPSHQVTQMGQEVILRCVPISNHLYFYWYRQILGQKVEFLVSFYNNEISEKSEIFDDQFSVERPDGSNFTLKIRSTKLEDSAMYFCASRTGQGNNEQFFGPGTRLTVL.

This clone is a singleton in its sample. The chain recombines TRBV5-1 with TRBJ2-7; D might be TRBD1 (6 bases). CDR1 SGHRS and CDR2 YFSETQ come from the germline V gene. V was pared by 0 bases and J by 4 bases, with 14 bases between. The length of the CDR3 is 15 residues. The CDR3 nucleotides read TGCGCCAGCAGCTTGGTAGGACAGCGAGAGTACGAGCAGTACTTC. This gives the protein CASSLVGQREYEQYF.

This chain links TRBV7-3 with TRBJ2-2; 9 bases are shared with TRBD2. Germline CDR1 and CDR2: SGHTA and FQGTGA. CDR3 length: 14 residues. Germline trimming cut 8 bases from V and 0 bases from J; bases unmatched to any gene: 1. The CDR3 region has the DNA TGTGCCAGCCGCGGGAGGGCGAACACCGGGGAGCTGTTTTTT. The encoded protein is CASRGRANTGELFF.

This chain links TRBV7-2 with TRBJ2-2, with D uncertain. This CDR3 spans 16 amino acids. Germline CDR1 SGHTA, CDR2 FQGNSA. V was cut by 3 bases and J by 2 bases, with 13 bases left in between. CDR3 amino acids: CASSFFYEFNTGELFF. The DNA of the CDR3 is TGTGCCAGCAGCTTCTTTTATGAGTTTAACACCGGGGAGCTGTTTTTT.

The V and J genes are TRBV28 and TRBJ2-2, with TRBD1 identical over 7 bases. CDR1 is MDHEN and CDR2 is SYDVKM in the germline V gene. Trimming at V came to 8 bases and at J to 3 bases, leaving 0 bases not matched to a gene. This CDR3 spans 12 amino acids. The CDR3 is CASDRDTGELFF. Written as DNA, the CDR3 is TGTGCCAGCGACAGGGACACCGGGGAGCTGTTTTTT.

The gene calls are TRBV3-1 (or the pseudogene TRBV3-2) and TRBJ2-5; the D gene is possibly TRBD2 (6 bases). The CDR3 length is 16 residues. The germline CDR1 and CDR2 sequences are LGHDT and YNNKEL (reference sequence). The V end was cut by 0 bases, the J end by 9 bases, with 20 bases between. DNA of the CDR3: TGTGCCAGCAGCCAAGATCCCGGCAGGGCGGGGAGCGCCCAGTACTTC. Protein: CASSQDPGRAGSAQYF.

V and J are TRBV10-3 and TRBJ2-7, with D perhaps matching TRBD2 (5 bases). V shed 2 bases and J shed 7 bases, with 18 bases lying between them. The CDR3 runs to 15 residues. Germline CDR1 reads ENHRY; CDR2 reads SYGVKD. For the CDR3, the DNA is TGTGCCATCAGTGAGCAGACTCCCTCTACGGGGGAGCAGTACTTC. Protein: CAISEQTPSTGEQYF.

CDR3 DNA: TGTGCCAGTAGTATAGGGTGGGGGGTGAATGAGCAGTTCTTC. Translation: CASSIGWGVNEQFF. The chain employs TRBV19 and TRBJ2-1, with a possible D match to TRBD2 (6 bases). V was shortened by 1 base and J by 7 bases, with 11 bases between the two germline ends. CDR1 and CDR2 (germline): LNHDA, SQIVND (reference sequence). The CDR3 loop spans 14 amino acids.

The V gene is TRBV28, the J gene TRBJ2-7; TRBD2 agrees at 8 bases. This CDR3 spans 15 amino acids. Losses at the gene ends were 0 bases for V and 2 bases for J; bases not matched to a gene: 3. The germline V gene encodes CDR1 MDHEN and CDR2 SYDVKM. The CDR3 loop reads CASSLWIAGTYEQYF. DNA for the CDR3: TGTGCCAGCAGTTTATGGATAGCGGGAACCTACGAGCAGTACTTC.

This clone was detected only once. This chain uses TRBV7-2 with TRBJ2-1; the match to TRBD2 covers 10 bases. This CDR3 is built from 15 residues. V was pared by 5 bases and J by 7 bases, with 8 bases of the junction left unmatched. From germline, CDR1 is SGHTA and CDR2 FQGNSA. The DNA of the CDR3 is TGTGCCAGCAGCCTCCGGGCTAGCGGGGGTAATGAGCAGTTCTTC. It encodes CASSLRASGGNEQFF.

V and J are TRBV28 and TRBJ2-3; the D gene is possibly TRBD2 (6 bases). Germline CDR1 is MDHEN and CDR2 is SYDVKM. V was cut by 5 bases and J by 6 bases, with 21 bases left in between. The CDR3 consists of 16 residues. The CDR3 loop reads CASSTSWGEARDTQYF. As DNA, the CDR3 is TGTGCCAGCAGTACTAGCTGGGGGGAGGCAAGGGATACGCAGTATTTT. Drawing the rest from reference TRBV28 and TRBJ2-3, the complete variable domain is DVKVTQSSRYLVKRTGEKVFLECVQDMDHENMFWYRQDPGLGLRLIYFSYDVKMKEKGDIPEGYSVSREKKERFSLILESASTNQTSMYLCASSTSWGEARDTQYFGPGTRLTVL.

The rearrangement joins TRBV7-3 to TRBJ1-5, with D unresolved. CDR1 SGHTA and CDR2 FQGTGA come from the germline V gene. The CDR3 loop spans 13 amino acids. Trimming cost V 6 bases and J 0 bases, with 6 bases left between them. CDR3 DNA: TGTGCCAGCAGTTTTAATAGCAATCAGCCCCAGCATTTT. It encodes CASSFNSNQPQHF.

The chain carries TRBV6-6 and TRBJ1-1; D perhaps matches TRBD1 (6 bases). Germline V gene data show CDR1 as MNHNY and CDR2 as SVGAGI (reference sequence). CDR3 length: 14 amino acids. V was clipped by 0 bases and J by 8 bases, with 13 bases between them. CDR3 DNA: TGTGCCAGCAGTTACTCCTCAGGGGCATACGAAGCTTTCTTT. Translation gives CASSYSSGAYEAFF.

The gene calls are TRBV11-2 and TRBJ1-2, with 7 positions matching TRBD1. V lost 3 bases, J lost 4 bases, and 8 bases stayed unmatched. This CDR3 spans 15 amino acids. Germline V gene sequence: CDR1 SGHAT, CDR2 FQNNGV. The CDR3: CASSFRLGQIYGYTF. The CDR3 region has the DNA TGTGCCAGCAGCTTTAGATTGGGACAGATCTATGGCTACACCTTC.

This clone was observed a handful of times. The same CDR3 can be traced to other DNA sequences in this sample. This sequence joins TRBV19 and TRBJ1-5; D perhaps matches TRBD1 (5 bases). Between the trimmed V and J ends, which lost 5 bases and 2 bases, there was a span of 10 bases. Germline CDR1 reads LNHDA; CDR2 reads SQIVND (reference sequence). This CDR3 has 14 residues. The CDR3 DNA follows: TGTGCCAGTAGTGCGGGAGGGGGCAATCAGCCCCAGCATTTT. Its translation: CASSAGGGNQPQHF. Filled out from reference TRBV19 and TRBJ1-5, the complete variable domain reads DGGITQSPKYLFRKEGQNVTLSCEQNLNHDAMYWYRQDPGQGLRLIYYSQIVNDFQKGDIAEGYSVSREKKESFPLTVTSAQKNPTAFYLCASSAGGGNQPQHFGDGTRLSIL.

This chain connects TRBV23-1 to TRBJ1-5; D possibly corresponds to TRBD1 (6 bases). TRBV23-1 is given ORF status, its function remaining uncertain. V lost 4 bases and J 1 base, leaving 17 bases between the germline ends. The CDR3 is 17 amino acids. CDR3 DNA: TGCGCCAGCAGTCGACCATACAGGGAGAAGAGCAATCAGCCCCAGCATTTT. Amino acids: CASSRPYREKSNQPQHF.

The chain joins TRBV5-1 to TRBJ2-7, with D unclear. This CDR3 comprises 13 residues. Germline V gene data show CDR1 as SGHRS and CDR2 as YFSETQ. V gave up 0 bases and J gave up 6 bases, with 10 bases separating them. The CDR3 loop reads CASSLEGVTEQYV. The CDR3 nucleotides read TGCGCCAGCAGCTTGGAAGGAGTCACCGAGCAGTACGTC.

The rearrangement links TRBV5-1 to TRBJ2-1; D is uncertain. Trimming cost V 6 bases and J 6 bases, with 19 bases left between them. CDR3 length: 15 residues. Per the germline V gene, CDR1 is SGHRS and CDR2 is YFSETQ. CDR3 sequence reads: CASNRQALIPNEQFF. The CDR3 region has the DNA TGCGCCAGCAACCGGCAGGCCCTTATCCCCAATGAGCAGTTCTTC.

This chain links TRBV28 with TRBJ1-5, with unresolved D. V dropped 5 bases and J dropped 7 bases, with 15 bases sitting between them. CDR1 and CDR2 from the germline V gene are MDHEN and SYDVKM. This CDR3 has 14 amino acids. CDR3 protein: CASSHASAGQPQHF. CDR3 coding DNA: TGTGCCAGCAGTCACGCATCCGCCGGGCAGCCCCAGCATTTT.

This rearrangement joins TRBV28 to TRBJ1-4; no clear D. Germline V gene data show CDR1 as MDHEN and CDR2 as SYDVKM. V dropped 6 bases and J dropped 4 bases, with 15 bases sitting between them. This CDR3 contains 15 residues. The CDR3 DNA reads TGTGCCAGCAGCAGGTTGGGCGCGGGTAATGAAAAACTGTTTTTT. Its translation: CASSRLGAGNEKLFF.

The rearrangement joins TRBV27 to TRBJ1-1; 10 bases line up with TRBD1. V shed 4 bases, J shed 2 bases, and the junction held 7 bases outside the gene matches. The CDR3 loop spans 16 amino acids. Germline CDR1 MNHEY, CDR2 SMNVEV (reference sequence). CDR3 loop: CASSSPGTGENTEAFF. CDR3 coding DNA: TGTGCCAGCAGTTCCCCCGGGACAGGGGAAAACACTGAAGCTTTCTTT.

In its sample, this clone was seen once. The chain uses TRBV7-6 and TRBJ2-3; 7 nucleotides match TRBD1. The V gene end was trimmed by 5 bases and the J gene end by 2 bases; junction bases not matched to a gene: 16. Germline V gene lookup returns CDR1 SGHVS and CDR2 FNYEAQ. There are 18 residues in the CDR3. CDR3 bases: TGTGCCAGCAGCCCAGGGGGAATTGGGACGGGGCTCACAGATACGCAGTATTTT. Its translation is CASSPGGIGTGLTDTQYF.

The gene calls are TRBV5-1 and TRBJ2-2, with TRBD1 matching over 9 bases. Germline V gene lookup returns CDR1 SGHRS and CDR2 YFSETQ. V shed 3 bases, J shed 3 bases, and the junction held 3 bases outside the gene matches. CDR3 length equals 15 residues. CDR3 sequence: CASSWRTGDTGELFF. CDR3 in DNA: TGCGCCAGCAGCTGGAGGACAGGGGACACCGGGGAGCTGTTTTTT.

The chain combines TRBV5-5 with TRBJ1-2, with D possibly being TRBD1 (5 bases). The germline V gene encodes CDR1 SGHKS and CDR2 YYEKEE (reference sequence). The V gene lost 0 bases and the J gene lost 2 bases, with 8 bases spanning the gap. This CDR3 is 14 amino acids long. The CDR3 nucleotides read TGTGCCAGCAGCTTGGGGACACCGAACTATGGCTACACCTTC. The encoded protein is CASSLGTPNYGYTF.

The V call is TRBV28, the J call TRBJ2-7; 7 nucleotides match TRBD1. CDR1 and CDR2 (germline): MDHEN, SYDVKM. CDR3 length: 12 residues. The V segment lost 5 bases and the J segment 3 bases; nucleotides outside the gene matches: 1. CDR3 nucleotide sequence: TGTGCCAGCAGTGACAGGGTCTACGAGCAGTACGTC. Residues: CASSDRVYEQYV.

V gene TRBV18 combines with J gene TRBJ1-1; maybe TRBD1 (5 bases). This CDR3 has 13 residues. V was shortened by 6 bases and J by 3 bases, with 11 bases between the two germline ends. CDR1 is KGHSH, CDR2 LQKENI, per germline. For the CDR3, the DNA is TGTGCCAGCTCCTCAGGGTTAGACACTGAAGCTTTCTTT. Translated, it gives CASSSGLDTEAFF.